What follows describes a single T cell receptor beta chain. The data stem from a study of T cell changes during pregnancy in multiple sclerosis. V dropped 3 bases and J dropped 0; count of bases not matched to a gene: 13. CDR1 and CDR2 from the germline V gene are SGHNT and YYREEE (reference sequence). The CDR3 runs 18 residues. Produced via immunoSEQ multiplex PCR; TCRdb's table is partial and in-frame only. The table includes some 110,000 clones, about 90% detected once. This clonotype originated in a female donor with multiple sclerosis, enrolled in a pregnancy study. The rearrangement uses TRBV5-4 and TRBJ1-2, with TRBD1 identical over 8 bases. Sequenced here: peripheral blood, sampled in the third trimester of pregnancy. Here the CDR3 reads CASSSRAGTGSSNYGYTF. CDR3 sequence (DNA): TGTGCCAGCAGCTCCCGTGCCGGGACAGGCTCATCTAACTATGGCTACACCTTC.